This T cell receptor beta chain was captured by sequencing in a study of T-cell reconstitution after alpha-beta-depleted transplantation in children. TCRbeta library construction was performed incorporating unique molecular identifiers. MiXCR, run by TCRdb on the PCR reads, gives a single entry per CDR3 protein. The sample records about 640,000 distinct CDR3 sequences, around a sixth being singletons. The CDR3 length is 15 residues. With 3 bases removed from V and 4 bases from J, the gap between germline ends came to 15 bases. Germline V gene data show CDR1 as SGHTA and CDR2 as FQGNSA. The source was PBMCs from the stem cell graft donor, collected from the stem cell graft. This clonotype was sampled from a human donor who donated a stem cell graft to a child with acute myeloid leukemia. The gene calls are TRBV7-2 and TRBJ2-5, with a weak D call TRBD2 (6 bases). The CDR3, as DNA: TGTGCCAGCAGCTTCCTACTCGGGGAGGTAGAGACCCAGTACTTC. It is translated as CASSFLLGEVETQYF.